Given below is one TCR beta chain in context. The CDR3 has 13 residues. J was trimmed by 5 bases and V by 5 bases; bases with no gene match: 3. Germline lookup yields CDR1 SGHRS and CDR2 YFSETQ. The data were taken from a study of blood T cell repertoires in COVID-19. Whole-study context: COVID-19 samples from acute and convalescent phases originated in the United States, Italy and Spain. From T cells, B-cell-depleted T cells, or PBMCs came the material, which was cDNA or gDNA.

Original handling: Reference gene primers were amplified, and this amplification served to estimate nucleated cell counts. The repertoire was sequenced with immunoSEQ multiplex PCR; TCRdb's copy has only in-frame clones and lacks some. That table supplies the V and J calls and clone size; D and trimming were determined from the DNA. The sample holds about 80,000 clones, approximately 85% seen once. The chain is built from TRBV5-1 and TRBJ1-2; 10 nucleotides line up with TRBD1. Sequences were obtained from peripheral blood. The TCR sequence derives from a man aged 45 to 65 with COVID-19, enrolled during active disease. CDR3 loop: CASRGQGFYGYTF. The CDR3 DNA follows: TGCGCCAGCAGGGGACAGGGGTTTTATGGCTACACCTTC. Drawing the rest from reference TRBV5-1 and TRBJ1-2, the complete variable domain is KAGVTQTPRYLIKTRGQQVTLSCSPISGHRSVSWYQQTPGQGLQFLFEYFSETQRNKGNFPGRFSGRQFSNSRSEMNVSTLELGDSALYLCASRGQGFYGYTFGSGTRLTVV.